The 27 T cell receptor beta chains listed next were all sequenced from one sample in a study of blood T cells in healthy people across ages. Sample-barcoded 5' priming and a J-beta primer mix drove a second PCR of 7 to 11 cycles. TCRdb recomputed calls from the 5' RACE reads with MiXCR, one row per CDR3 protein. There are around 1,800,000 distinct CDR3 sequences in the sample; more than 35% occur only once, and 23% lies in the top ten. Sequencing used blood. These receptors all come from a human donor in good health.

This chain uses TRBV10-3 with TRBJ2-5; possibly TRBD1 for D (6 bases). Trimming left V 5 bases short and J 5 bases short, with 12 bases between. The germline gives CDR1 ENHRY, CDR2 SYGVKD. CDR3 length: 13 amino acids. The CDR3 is CAISQGLGETQYF. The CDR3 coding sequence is TGTGCCATCAGTCAGGGGTTGGGGGAGACCCAGTACTTC.

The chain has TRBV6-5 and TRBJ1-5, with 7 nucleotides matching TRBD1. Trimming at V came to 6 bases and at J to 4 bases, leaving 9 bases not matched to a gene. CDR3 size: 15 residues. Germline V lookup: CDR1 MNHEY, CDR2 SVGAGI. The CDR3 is CASSTTGLGNQPQHF. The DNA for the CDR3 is TGTGCCAGCAGCACGACAGGGCTGGGGAATCAGCCCCAGCATTTT.

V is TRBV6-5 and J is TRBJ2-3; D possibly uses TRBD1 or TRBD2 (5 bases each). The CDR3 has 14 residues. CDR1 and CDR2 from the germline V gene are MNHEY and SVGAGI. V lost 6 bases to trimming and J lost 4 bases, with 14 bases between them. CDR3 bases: TGTGCCAGCAGGAAACAAAGAGGGGCAGATACGCAGTATTTT. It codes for CASRKQRGADTQYF.

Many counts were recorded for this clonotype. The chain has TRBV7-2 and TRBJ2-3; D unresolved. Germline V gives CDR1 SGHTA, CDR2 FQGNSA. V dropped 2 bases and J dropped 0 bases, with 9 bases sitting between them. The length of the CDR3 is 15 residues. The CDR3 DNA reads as TGTGCCAGCAGCTTATCAGTCCTTAGCACAGATACGCAGTATTTT. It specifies CASSLSVLSTDTQYF.

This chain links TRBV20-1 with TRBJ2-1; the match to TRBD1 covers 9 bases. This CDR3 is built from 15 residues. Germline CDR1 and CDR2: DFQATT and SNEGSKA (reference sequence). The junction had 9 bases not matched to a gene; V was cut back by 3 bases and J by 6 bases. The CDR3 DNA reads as TGCAGTGCTAGCCCTGGACAGGGGAGAGGCAATGAGCAGTTCTTC. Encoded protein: CSASPGQGRGNEQFF.

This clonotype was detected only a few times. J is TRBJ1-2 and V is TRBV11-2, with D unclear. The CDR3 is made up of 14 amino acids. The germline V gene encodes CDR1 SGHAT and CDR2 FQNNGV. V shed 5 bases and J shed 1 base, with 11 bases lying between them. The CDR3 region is CASSPPSGNYGYTF. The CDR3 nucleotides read TGTGCCAGCAGCCCACCCAGTGGTAACTATGGCTACACCTTC.

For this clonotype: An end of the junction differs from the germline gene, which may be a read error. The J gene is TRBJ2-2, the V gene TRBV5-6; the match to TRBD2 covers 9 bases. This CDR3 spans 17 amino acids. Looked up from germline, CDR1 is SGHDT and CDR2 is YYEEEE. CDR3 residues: CANSLYERGAITGELFF. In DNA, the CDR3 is TGTGCCAACAGCTTGTATGAGCGGGGGGCGATCACCGGGGAGCTGTTTTTT.

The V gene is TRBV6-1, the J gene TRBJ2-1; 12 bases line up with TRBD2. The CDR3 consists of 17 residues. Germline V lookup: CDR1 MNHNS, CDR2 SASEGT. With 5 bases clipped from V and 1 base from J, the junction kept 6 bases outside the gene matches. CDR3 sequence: CASSTPLAGGSYNEQFF. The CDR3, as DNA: TGTGCCAGCAGTACCCCACTAGCGGGGGGTTCCTACAATGAGCAGTTCTTC.

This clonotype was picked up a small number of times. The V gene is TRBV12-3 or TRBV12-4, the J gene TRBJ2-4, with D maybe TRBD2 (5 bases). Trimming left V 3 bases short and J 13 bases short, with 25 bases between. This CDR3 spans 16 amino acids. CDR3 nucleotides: TGTGCCAGCAGTTTTAGATTTTTCGACCCTATGAGGGAGCAGTACTTC. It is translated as CASSFRFFDPMREQYF.

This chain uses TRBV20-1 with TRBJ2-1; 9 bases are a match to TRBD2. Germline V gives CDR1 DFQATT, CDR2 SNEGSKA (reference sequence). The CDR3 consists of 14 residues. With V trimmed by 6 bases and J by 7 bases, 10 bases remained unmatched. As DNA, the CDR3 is TGCAGTGCCGATGGCGGGGGGGCCTGGAATGAGCAGTTCTTC. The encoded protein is CSADGGGAWNEQFF.

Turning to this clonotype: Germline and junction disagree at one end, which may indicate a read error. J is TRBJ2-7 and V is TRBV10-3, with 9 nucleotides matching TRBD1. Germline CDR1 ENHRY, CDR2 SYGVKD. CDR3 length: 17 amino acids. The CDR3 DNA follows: TGTACCATCAGTGAGCCCTTTAAGACAGGGGGGAAAGGGGAGCAGTACTTC. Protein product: CTISEPFKTGGKGEQYF.

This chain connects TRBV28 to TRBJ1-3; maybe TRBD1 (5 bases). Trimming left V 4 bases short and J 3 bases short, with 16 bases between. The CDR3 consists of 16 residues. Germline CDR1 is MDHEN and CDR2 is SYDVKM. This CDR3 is CASSSFRGIGGNTIYF. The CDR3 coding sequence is TGTGCCAGCAGTTCATTTAGGGGTATAGGTGGAAACACCATATATTTT.

The CDR3 coding sequence is TGTGCCAGCAAGGCAGGGGGTTTGTATGGCTACACCTTC. It codes for CASKAGGLYGYTF. The genes are TRBV6-5 and TRBJ1-2; 7 nucleotides agree with TRBD1. CDR3 length: 13 amino acids. The V gene's germline CDR1 is MNHEY and CDR2 SVGAGI. The J segment lost 5 bases and the V segment lost 7 bases, leaving 7 bases of the junction unmatched.

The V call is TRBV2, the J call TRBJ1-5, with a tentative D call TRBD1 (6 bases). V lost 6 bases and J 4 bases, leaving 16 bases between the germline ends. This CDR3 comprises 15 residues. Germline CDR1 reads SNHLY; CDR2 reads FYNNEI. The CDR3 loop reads CASSFSLQGNQPQHF. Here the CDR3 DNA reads TGTGCCAGCAGCTTTTCGTTACAGGGTAATCAGCCCCAGCATTTT.

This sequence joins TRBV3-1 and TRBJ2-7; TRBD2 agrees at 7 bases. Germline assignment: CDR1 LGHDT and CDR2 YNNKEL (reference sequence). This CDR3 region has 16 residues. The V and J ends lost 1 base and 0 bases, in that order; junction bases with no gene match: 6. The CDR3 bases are TGTGCCAGCAGCCAAGTGGGCGGGGGTGCCTCCTACGAGCAGTACTTC. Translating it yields CASSQVGGGASYEQYF.

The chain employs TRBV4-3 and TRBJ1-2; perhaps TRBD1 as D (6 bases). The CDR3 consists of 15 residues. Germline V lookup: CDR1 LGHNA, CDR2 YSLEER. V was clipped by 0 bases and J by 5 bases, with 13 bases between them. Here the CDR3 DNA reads TGCGCCAGCAGCCAAGATGTCGGCAGGGGATATGGCTACACCTTC. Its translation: CASSQDVGRGYGYTF.

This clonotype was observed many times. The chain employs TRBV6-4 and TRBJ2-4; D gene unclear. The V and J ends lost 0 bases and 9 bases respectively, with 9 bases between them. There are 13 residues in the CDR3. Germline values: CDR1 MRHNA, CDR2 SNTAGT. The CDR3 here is CASSDSPEGIQYF. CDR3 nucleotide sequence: TGTGCCAGCAGTGACTCACCAGAAGGCATTCAGTACTTC.

The CDR3 nucleotides read TGTGCCACCGTCCGGGACCATAATGAAGGGCAGTTCTTC. Its protein product is CATVRDHNEGQFF. The rearrangement joins TRBV13 to TRBJ2-1; D assignment may be TRBD1 or TRBD2 (5 bases each). The CDR3 covers 13 residues. Germline CDR1 PRHDT, CDR2 FYEKMQ (reference sequence). V lost 10 bases and J lost 12, with 22 bases in between. The variable domain in full, completed from reference TRBV13 and TRBJ2-1, reads AAGVIQSPRHLIKEKRETATLKCYPIPRHDTVYWYQQGPGQDPQFLISFYEKMQSDKGSIPDRFSAQQFSDYHSELNMSSLELGDSALYFCATVRDHNEGQFFGPGTRLTVL.

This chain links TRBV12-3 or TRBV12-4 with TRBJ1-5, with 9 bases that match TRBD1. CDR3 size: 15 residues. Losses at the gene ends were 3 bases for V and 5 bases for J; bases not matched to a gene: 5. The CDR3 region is CASSFGTGTHQPQHF. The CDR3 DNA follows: TGTGCCAGCAGTTTTGGGACAGGGACCCATCAGCCCCAGCATTTT.

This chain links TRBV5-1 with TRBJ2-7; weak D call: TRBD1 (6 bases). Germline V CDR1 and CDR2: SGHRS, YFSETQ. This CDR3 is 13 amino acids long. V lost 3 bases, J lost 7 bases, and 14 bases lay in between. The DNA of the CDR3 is TGCGCCAGCAGCTGGGAACAGGGTAGGGAGCAGTACTTC. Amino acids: CASSWEQGREQYF.

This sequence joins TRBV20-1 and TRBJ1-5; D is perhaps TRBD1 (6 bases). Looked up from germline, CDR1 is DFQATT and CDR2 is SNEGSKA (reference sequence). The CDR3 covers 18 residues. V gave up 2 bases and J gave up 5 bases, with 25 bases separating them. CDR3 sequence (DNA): TGCAGTGCTAGACATCCCGACCCCACAGGGAACGGTGATCAGCCCCAGCATTTT. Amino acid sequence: CSARHPDPTGNGDQPQHF.

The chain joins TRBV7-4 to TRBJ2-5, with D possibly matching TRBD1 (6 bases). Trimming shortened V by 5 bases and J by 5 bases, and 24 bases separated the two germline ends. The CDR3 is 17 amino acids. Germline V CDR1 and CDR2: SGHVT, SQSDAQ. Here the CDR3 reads CASSRSPGHRFRETQYF. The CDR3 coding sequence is TGTGCCAGCAGCCGATCCCCGGGACACCGATTCCGGGAGACCCAGTACTTC. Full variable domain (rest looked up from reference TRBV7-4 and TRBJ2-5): GAGVSQSPRYKVAKRGRDVALRCDSISGHVTLYWYRQTLGQGSEVLTYSQSDAQRDKSGRPSGRFSAERPERSVSTLKIQRTEQGDSAVYLCASSRSPGHRFRETQYFGPGTRLLVL.

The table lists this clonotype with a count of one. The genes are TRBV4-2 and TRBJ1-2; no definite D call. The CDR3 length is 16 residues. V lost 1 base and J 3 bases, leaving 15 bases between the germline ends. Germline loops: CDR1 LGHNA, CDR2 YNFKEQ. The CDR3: CASSQVNPSCDYGYTF. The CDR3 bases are TGTGCCAGCAGCCAAGTGAACCCGAGCTGTGACTATGGCTACACCTTC.

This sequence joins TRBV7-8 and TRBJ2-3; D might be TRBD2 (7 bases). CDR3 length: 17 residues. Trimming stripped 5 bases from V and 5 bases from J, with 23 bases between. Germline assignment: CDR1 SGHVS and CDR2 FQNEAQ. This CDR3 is CASSSSFRGALGDTQYF. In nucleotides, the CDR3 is TGTGCCAGCAGCAGCTCTTTCCGGGGGGCGCTGGGAGATACGCAGTATTTT.

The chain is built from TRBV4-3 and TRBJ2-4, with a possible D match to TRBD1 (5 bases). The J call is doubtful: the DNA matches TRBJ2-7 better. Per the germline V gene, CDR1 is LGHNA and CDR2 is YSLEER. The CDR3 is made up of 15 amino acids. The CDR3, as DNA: TGCGCCAGCAGCCAAGTTTTTCAGGGTACGGGCGAGCAGTACTTC. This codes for CASSQVFQGTGEQYF.

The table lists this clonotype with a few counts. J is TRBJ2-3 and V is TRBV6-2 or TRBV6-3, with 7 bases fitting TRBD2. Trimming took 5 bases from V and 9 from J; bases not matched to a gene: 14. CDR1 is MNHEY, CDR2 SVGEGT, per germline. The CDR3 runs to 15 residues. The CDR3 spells CASSPLPGGGSTQYF. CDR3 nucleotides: TGTGCCAGCAGTCCTCTACCGGGGGGTGGATCAACGCAGTATTTT.

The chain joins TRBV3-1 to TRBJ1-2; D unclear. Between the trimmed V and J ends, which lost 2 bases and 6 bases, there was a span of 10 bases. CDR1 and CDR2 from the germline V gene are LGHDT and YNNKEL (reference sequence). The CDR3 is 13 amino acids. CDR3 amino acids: CASSQSPTNGYTF. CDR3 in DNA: TGTGCCAGCAGCCAATCCCCAACAAATGGCTACACCTTC.